This TCR beta chain originates from a study of cytomegalovirus exposure and HLA in healthy donors. The CDR3 has 14 residues. Germline lookup yields CDR1 MNHEY and CDR2 SMNVEV (reference sequence). V was clipped by 3 bases and J by 12 bases, with 17 bases between them. Use of 60 Vbeta and 13 Jbeta primers characterized the PCR. TCRdb's copy holds only in-frame clones and misses some; the assay was immunoSEQ multiplex PCR. The sample carries about 25,000 clones, more than 70% recorded once. The chain links TRBV27 to TRBJ1-4, with D possibly matching TRBD1 (5 bases). The sample comprised PBMCs. This clonotype originated in a male donor in good health and CMV-seronegative. CDR3 loop: CASSFSGGGTELFF. For the CDR3, the DNA is TGTGCCAGCAGTTTTTCGGGGGGAGGGACGGAACTGTTTTTT.